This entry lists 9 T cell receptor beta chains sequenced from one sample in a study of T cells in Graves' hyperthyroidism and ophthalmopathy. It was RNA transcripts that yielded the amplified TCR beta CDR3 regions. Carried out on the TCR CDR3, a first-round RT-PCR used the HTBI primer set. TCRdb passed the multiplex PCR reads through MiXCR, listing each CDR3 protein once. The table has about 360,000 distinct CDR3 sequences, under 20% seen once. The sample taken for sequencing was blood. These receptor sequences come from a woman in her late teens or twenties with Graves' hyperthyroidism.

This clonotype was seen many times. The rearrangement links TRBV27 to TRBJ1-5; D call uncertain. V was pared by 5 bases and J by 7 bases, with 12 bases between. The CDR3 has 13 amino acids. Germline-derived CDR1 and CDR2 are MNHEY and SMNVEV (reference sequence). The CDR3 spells CASSPATRQPQHF. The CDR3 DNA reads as TGTGCCAGCAGTCCCGCGACCAGGCAGCCCCAGCATTTT.

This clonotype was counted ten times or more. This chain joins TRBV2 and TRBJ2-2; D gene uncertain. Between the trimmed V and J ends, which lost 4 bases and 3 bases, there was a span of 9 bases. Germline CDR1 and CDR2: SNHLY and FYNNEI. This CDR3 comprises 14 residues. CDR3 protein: CASSGRTHTGELFF. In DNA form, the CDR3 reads TGTGCCAGCAGTGGTCGCACCCACACCGGGGAGCTGTTTTTT.

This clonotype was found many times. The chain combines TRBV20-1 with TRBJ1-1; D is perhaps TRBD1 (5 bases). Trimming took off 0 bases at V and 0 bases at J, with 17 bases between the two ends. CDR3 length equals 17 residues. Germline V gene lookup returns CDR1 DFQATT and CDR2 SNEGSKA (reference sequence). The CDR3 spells CSARDLKGPWVNTEAFF. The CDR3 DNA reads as TGCAGTGCTAGAGATCTCAAGGGGCCATGGGTGAACACTGAAGCTTTCTTT.

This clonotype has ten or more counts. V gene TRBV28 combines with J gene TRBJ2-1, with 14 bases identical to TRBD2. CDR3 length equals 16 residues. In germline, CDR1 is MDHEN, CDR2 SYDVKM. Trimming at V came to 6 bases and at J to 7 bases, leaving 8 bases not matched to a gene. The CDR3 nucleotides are TGTGCCAGCAGATCTACGACTAGCGGGGGGGCAAATGAGCAGTTCTTC. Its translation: CASRSTTSGGANEQFF.

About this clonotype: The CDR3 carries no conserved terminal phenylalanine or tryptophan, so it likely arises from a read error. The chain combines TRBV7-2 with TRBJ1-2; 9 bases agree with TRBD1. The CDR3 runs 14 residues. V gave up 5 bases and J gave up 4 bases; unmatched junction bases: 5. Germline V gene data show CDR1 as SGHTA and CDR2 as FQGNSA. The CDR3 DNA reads TGTGCCAGCAGCAACTCGGGACAGGGCTATGGCTACACCCTC. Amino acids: CASSNSGQGYGYTL.

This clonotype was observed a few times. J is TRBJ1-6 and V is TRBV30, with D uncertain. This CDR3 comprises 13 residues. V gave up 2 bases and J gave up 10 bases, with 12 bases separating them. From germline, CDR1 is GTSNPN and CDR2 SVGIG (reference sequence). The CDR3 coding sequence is TGTGCCTGGAGTCGAGGGTCGGCCTCACCCCTCCACTTT. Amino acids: CAWSRGSASPLHF.

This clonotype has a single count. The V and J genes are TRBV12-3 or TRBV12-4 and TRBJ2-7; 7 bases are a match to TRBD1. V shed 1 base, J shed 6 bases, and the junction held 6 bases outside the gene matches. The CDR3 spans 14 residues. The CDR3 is CASSLEQGYGEQYF. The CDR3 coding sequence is TGTGCCAGCAGTTTAGAACAGGGGTACGGCGAGCAGTACTTC.

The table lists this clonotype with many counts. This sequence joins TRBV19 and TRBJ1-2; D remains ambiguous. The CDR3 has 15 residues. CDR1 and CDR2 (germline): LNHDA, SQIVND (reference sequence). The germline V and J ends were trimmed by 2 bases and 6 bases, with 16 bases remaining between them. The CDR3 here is CASSITFGLGDGYTF. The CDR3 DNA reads TGTGCCAGTAGTATAACCTTCGGCTTGGGAGATGGCTACACCTTC.

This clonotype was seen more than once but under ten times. CDR3 coding DNA: TGCGCCAGCAGACAAACTGGGGACTATGGCTACACCTTC. Translating gives CASRQTGDYGYTF. This chain uses TRBV5-1 with TRBJ1-2; no clear D. V shed 5 bases and J shed 3 bases, with 11 bases lying between them. This CDR3 is 13 amino acids long. CDR1 is SGHRS and CDR2 is YFSETQ in the germline V gene.